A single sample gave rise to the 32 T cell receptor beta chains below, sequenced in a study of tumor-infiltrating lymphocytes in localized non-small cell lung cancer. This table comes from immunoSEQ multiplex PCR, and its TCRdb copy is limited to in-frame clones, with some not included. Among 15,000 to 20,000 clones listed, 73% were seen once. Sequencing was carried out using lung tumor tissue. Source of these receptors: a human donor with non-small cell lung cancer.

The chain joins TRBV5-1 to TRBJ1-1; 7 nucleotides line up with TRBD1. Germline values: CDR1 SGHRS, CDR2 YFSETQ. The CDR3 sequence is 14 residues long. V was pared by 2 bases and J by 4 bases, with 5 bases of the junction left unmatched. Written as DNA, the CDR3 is TGCGCCAGCAGCTTTCTACAGGGGACCACTGAAGCTTTCTTT. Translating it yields CASSFLQGTTEAFF. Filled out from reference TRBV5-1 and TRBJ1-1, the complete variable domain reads KAGVTQTPRYLIKTRGQQVTLSCSPISGHRSVSWYQQTPGQGLQFLFEYFSETQRNKGNFPGRFSGRQFSNSRSEMNVSTLELGDSALYLCASSFLQGTTEAFFGQGTRLTVV.

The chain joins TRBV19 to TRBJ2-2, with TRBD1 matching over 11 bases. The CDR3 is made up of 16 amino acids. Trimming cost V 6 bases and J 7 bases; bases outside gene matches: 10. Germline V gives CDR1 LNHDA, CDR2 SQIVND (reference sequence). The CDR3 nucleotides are TGTGCCAGTAGGGGTGTAGGGACAGGGGGAATCGGGGAGCTGTTTTTT. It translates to CASRGVGTGGIGELFF.

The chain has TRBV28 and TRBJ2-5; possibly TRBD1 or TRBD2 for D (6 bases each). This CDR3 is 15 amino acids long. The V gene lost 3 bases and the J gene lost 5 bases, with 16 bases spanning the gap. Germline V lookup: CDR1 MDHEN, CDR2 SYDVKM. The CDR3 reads CASSLGGSLRETQYF. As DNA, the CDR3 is TGTGCCAGCAGTTTGGGGGGCTCGTTACGGGAGACCCAGTACTTC. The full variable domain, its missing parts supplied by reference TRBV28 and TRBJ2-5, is DVKVTQSSRYLVKRTGEKVFLECVQDMDHENMFWYRQDPGLGLRLIYFSYDVKMKEKGDIPEGYSVSREKKERFSLILESASTNQTSMYLCASSLGGSLRETQYFGPGTRLLVL.

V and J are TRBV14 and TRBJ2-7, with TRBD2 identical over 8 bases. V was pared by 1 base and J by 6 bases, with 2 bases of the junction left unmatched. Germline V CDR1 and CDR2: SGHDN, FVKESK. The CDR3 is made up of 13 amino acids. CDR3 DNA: TGTGCCAGCAGCCAAGGCGGGGGGCCCGAGCAGTACTTC. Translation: CASSQGGGPEQYF.

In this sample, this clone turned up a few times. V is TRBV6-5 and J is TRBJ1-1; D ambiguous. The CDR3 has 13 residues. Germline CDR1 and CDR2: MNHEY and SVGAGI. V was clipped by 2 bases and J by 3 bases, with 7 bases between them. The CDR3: CASSYQEDTEAFF. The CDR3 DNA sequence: TGTGCCAGCAGTTACCAGGAAGACACTGAAGCTTTCTTT.

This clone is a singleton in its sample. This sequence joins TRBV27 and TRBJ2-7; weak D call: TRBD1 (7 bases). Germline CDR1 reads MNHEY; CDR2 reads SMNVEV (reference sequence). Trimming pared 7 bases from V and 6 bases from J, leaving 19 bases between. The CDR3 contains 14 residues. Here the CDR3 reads CASTPGWQGGEQYF. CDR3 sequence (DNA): TGTGCCAGCACCCCTGGGTGGCAGGGGGGCGAGCAGTACTTC.

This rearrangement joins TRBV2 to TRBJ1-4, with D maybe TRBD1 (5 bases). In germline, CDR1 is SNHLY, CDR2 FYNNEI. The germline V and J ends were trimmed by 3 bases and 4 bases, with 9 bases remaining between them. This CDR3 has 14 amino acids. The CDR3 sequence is CASSDGTHNEKLFF. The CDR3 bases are TGTGCCAGCAGTGACGGGACCCATAATGAAAAACTGTTTTTT.

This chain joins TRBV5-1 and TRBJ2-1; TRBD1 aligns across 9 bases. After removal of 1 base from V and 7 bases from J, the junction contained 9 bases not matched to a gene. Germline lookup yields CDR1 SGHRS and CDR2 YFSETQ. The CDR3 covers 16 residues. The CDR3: CASSLPVGTGLNEQFF. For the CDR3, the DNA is TGCGCCAGCAGCTTGCCGGTTGGGACAGGGTTAAATGAGCAGTTCTTC.

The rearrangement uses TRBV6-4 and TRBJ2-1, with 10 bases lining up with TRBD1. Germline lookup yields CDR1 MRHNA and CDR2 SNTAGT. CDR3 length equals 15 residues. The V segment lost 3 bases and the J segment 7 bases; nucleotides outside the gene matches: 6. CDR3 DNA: TGTGCCAGCAGTGAAACCGGGACAGGGGTAAATGAGCAGTTCTTC. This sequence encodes CASSETGTGVNEQFF.

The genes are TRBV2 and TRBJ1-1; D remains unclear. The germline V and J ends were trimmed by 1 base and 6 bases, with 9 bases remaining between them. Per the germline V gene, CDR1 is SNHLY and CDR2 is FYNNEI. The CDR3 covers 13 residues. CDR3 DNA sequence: TGTGCCAGCAGTGAAGTCAGCGGAGCTGAAGCTTTCTTT. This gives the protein CASSEVSGAEAFF.

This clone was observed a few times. The CDR3 sequence is CASSDDVKGLRETQYF. The CDR3 region has the DNA TGTGCCAGCAGCGACGACGTAAAGGGGCTCCGGGAGACCCAGTACTTC. V is TRBV9 and J is TRBJ2-5; a weak D match, TRBD1 (5 bases). CDR3 length equals 16 residues. Germline V CDR1 and CDR2: SGDLS, YYNGEE. The germline V and J ends were trimmed by 3 bases and 5 bases, with 20 bases remaining between them.

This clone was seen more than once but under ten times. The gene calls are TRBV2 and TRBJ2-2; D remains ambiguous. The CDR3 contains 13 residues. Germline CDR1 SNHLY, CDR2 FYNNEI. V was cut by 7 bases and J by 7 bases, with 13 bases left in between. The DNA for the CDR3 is TGTGCCAGCACCGAAAGGGCGCTCGGGGAGCTGTTTTTT. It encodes CASTERALGELFF. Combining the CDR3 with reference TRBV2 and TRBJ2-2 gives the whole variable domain EPEVTQTPSHQVTQMGQEVILRCVPISNHLYFYWYRQILGQKVEFLVSFYNNEISEKSEIFDDQFSVERPDGSNFTLKIRSTKLEDSAMYFCASTERALGELFFGEGSRLTVL.

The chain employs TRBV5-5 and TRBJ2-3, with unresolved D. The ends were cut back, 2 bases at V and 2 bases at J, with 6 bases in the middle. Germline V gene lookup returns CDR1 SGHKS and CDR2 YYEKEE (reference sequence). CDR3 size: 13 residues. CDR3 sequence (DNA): TGTGCCAGCAGCTTAGTTTCCACAGATACGCAGTATTTT. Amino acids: CASSLVSTDTQYF.

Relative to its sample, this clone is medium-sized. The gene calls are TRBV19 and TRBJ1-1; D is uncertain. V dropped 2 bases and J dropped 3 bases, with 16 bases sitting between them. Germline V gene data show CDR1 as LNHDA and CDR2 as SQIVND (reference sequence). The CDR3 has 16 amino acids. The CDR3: CASSILLSAGDTEAFF. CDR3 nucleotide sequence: TGTGCCAGTAGTATACTCCTCTCTGCAGGCGACACTGAAGCTTTCTTT. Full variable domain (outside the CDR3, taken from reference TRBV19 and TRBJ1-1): DGGITQSPKYLFRKEGQNVTLSCEQNLNHDAMYWYRQDPGQGLRLIYYSQIVNDFQKGDIAEGYSVSREKKESFPLTVTSAQKNPTAFYLCASSILLSAGDTEAFFGQGTRLTVV.

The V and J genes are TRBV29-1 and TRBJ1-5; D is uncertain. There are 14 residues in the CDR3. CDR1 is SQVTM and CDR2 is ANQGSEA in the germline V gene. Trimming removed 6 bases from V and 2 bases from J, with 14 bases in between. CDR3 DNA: TGCAGCGTGCCGGCGGGTGGGGGCAATCAGCCCCAGCATTTT. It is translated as CSVPAGGGNQPQHF.

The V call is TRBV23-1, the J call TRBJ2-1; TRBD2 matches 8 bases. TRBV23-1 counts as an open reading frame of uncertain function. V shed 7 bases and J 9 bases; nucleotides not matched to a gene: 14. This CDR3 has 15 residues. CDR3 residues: CASTDGGAMHGEQFF. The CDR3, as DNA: TGCGCCAGCACCGACGGGGGGGCGATGCACGGTGAGCAGTTCTTC.

The CDR3 is CASSPTSVVNTGELFF. The CDR3 bases are TGTGCCAGCTCACCGACTAGCGTCGTGAACACCGGGGAGCTGTTTTTT. The genes are TRBV18 and TRBJ2-2, with 8 bases matching TRBD2. With V trimmed by 3 bases and J by 1 base, 4 bases remained unmatched. CDR3 length: 16 amino acids. Germline V gene data show CDR1 as KGHSH and CDR2 as LQKENI.

The CDR3 sequence is CASSWDRSTEAFF. In DNA form, the CDR3 reads TGCGCCAGCAGCTGGGACAGGTCTACTGAAGCTTTCTTT. The J gene is TRBJ1-1, the V gene TRBV5-1; 8 positions agree with TRBD1. The CDR3 totals 13 residues. Germline assignment: CDR1 SGHRS and CDR2 YFSETQ. V dropped 3 bases and J dropped 5; count of bases not matched to a gene: 3.

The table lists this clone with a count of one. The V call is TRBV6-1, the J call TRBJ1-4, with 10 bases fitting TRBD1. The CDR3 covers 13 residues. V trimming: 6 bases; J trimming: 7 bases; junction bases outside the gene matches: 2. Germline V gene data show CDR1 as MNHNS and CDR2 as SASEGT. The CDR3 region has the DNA TGTGCCAGCAGCAGGGACAGGGGTGAAAAACTGTTTTTT. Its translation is CASSRDRGEKLFF.

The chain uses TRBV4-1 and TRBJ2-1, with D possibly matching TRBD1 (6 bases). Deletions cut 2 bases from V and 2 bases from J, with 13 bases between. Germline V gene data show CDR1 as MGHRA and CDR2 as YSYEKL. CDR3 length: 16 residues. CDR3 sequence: CASSQPTGSTYNEQFF. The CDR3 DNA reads TGCGCCAGCAGCCAACCCACAGGGTCCACCTACAATGAGCAGTTCTTC.

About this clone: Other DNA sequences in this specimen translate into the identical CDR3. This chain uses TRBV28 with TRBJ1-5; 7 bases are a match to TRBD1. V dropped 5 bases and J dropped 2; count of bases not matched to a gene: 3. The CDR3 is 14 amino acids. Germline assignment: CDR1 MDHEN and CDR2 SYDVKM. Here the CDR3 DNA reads TGTGCCAGCAGTATTACAGGGGGCAATCAGCCCCAGCATTTT. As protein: CASSITGGNQPQHF.

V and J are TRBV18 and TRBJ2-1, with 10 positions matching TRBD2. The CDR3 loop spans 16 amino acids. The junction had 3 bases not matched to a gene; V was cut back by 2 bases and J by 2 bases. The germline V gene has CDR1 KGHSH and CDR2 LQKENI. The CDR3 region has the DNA TGTGCCAGCTCACCAACTAGCGGGGTGGCCTACAATGAGCAGTTCTTC. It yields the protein CASSPTSGVAYNEQFF.

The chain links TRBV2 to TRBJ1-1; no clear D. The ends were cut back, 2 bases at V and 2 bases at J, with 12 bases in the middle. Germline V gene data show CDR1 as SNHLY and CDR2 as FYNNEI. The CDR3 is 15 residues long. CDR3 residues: CASSELLVSNTEAFF. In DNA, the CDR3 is TGTGCCAGCAGTGAACTATTGGTCTCTAACACTGAAGCTTTCTTT. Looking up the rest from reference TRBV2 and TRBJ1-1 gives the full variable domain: EPEVTQTPSHQVTQMGQEVILRCVPISNHLYFYWYRQILGQKVEFLVSFYNNEISEKSEIFDDQFSVERPDGSNFTLKIRSTKLEDSAMYFCASSELLVSNTEAFFGQGTRLTVV.

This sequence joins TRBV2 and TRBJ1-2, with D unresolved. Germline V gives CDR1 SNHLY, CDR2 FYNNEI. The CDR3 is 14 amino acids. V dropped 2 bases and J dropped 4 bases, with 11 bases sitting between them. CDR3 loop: CASSEMGVTYGYTF. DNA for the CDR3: TGTGCCAGCAGTGAAATGGGAGTTACCTATGGCTACACCTTC.

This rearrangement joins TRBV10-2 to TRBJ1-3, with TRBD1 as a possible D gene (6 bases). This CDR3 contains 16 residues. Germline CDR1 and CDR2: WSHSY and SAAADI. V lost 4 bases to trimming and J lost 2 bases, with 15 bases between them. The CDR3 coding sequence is TGCGCCAGCAGTGTTGGCCTTACAGGGACTGGAAACACCATATATTTT. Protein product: CASSVGLTGTGNTIYF.

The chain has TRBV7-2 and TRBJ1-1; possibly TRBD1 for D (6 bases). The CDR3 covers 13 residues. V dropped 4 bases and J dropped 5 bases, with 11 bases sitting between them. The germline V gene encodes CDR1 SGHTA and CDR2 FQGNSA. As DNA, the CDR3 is TGTGCCAGCAGCTCCCAGGGGAATACTGAAGCTTTCTTT. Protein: CASSSQGNTEAFF. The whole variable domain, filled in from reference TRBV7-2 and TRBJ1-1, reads GAGVSQSPSNKVTEKGKDVELRCDPISGHTALYWYRQSLGQGLEFLIYFQGNSAPDKSGLPSDRFSAERTGGSVSTLTIQRTQQEDSAVYLCASSSQGNTEAFFGQGTRLTVV.

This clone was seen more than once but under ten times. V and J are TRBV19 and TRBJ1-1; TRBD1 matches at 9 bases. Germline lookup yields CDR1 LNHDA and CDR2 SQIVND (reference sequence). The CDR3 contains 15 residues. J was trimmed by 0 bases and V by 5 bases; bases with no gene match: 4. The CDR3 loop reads CASSPGTGMNTEAFF. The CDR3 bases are TGTGCCAGTAGTCCGGGGACAGGGATGAACACTGAAGCTTTCTTT.

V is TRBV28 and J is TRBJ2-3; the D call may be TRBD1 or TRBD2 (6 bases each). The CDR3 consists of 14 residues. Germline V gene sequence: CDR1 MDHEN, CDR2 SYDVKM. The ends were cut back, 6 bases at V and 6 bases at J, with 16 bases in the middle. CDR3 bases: TGTGCCAGCAGAAACTTGAGGGGGAGGGATACGCAGTATTTT. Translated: CASRNLRGRDTQYF.

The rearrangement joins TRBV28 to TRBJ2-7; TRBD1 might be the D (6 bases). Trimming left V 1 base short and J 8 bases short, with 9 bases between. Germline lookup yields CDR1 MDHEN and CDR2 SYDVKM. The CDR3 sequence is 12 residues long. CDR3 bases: TGTGCCAGCAGTTTATATCAGGGGAAGCAGTACTTC. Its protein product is CASSLYQGKQYF.

CDR3 loop: CASTAYSGANVLTF. The CDR3 coding sequence is TGTGCCAGCACAGCTTACTCTGGGGCCAACGTCCTGACTTTC. V and J are TRBV2 and TRBJ2-6; D gene unclear. CDR3 length: 14 residues. V shed 7 bases and J shed 0 bases, with 7 bases lying between them. Germline lookup yields CDR1 SNHLY and CDR2 FYNNEI.

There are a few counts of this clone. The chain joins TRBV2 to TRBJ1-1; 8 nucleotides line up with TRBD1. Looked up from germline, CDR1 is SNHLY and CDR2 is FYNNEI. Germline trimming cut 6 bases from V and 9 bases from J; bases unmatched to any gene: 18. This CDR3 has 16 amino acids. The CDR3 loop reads CASRVNNGAGGAKAFF. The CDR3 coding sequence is TGTGCCAGCAGAGTGAATAATGGCGCAGGGGGCGCGAAAGCTTTCTTT.

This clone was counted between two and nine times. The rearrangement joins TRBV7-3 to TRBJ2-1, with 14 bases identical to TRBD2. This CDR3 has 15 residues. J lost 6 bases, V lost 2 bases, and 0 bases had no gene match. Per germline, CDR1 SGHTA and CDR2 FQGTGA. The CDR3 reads CASSLGLAGGNEQFF. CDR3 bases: TGTGCCAGCAGCTTAGGACTAGCGGGAGGCAATGAGCAGTTCTTC. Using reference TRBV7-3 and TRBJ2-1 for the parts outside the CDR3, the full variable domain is GAGVSQTPSNKVTEKGKYVELRCDPISGHTALYWYRQSLGQGPEFLIYFQGTGAADDSGLPNDRFFAVRPEGSVSTLKIQRTERGDSAVYLCASSLGLAGGNEQFFGPGTRLTVL.